This T cell receptor (beta chain) was recovered during a study of blood T cell repertoires in COVID-19. The CDR3 is 17 residues long. Germline loops: CDR1 LGHNA, CDR2 YSLEER. Deletions cut 0 bases from V and 3 bases from J, with 18 bases between. The table came from immunoSEQ multiplex PCR; TCRdb's copy has only in-frame clones and leaves some out. The sample shows under 200,000 clones, roughly 90% of them seen only once. The rearrangement links TRBV4-3 to TRBJ2-7; possibly TRBD1 for D (5 bases). The source is a woman aged 50 to 60 who had recovered from COVID-19. The sample consisted of PBMCs or T cells enriched from blood (not recorded which). The CDR3 loop is CASSQDIDTGLYYEQYF. The CDR3 region has the DNA TGCGCCAGCAGCCAAGATATAGACACAGGTCTATACTACGAGCAGTACTTC.